This TCR beta chain stems from a study of shared clonotypes between healthy human individuals. Whole-study findings and limits: Clonotype sharing among donors was thought likely to change with sequencing depth. Generally, naive subsets (rather than memory subsets) showed larger estimated richness.

The repertoire was sequenced with immunoSEQ multiplex PCR; TCRdb's copy has only in-frame clones and lacks some. The sample contains some 1 million clones, about three quarters of which appear only once. There are a few counts of this clone. Its antigen remains unknown. Specimen: memory CD4+ T cells sorted from blood. Subset noted: CD45RA-negative fraction. This sequence was found in a man aged 18 to 29 in good health.

The chain's CDR3 is CASSPGANQPQHF. The CDR3 DNA reads as TGTGCCAGCAGTCCGGGTGCTAATCAGCCCCAGCATTTT. The chain has TRBV2 and TRBJ1-5; no definite D call. The V and J ends lost 5 bases and 4 bases respectively, with 9 bases between them. The CDR3 is made up of 13 amino acids. Germline V CDR1 and CDR2: SNHLY, FYNNEI.